This paragraph covers one TCR beta chain sequence. Its antigen is currently unknown. Amplification started from genomic DNA. Amplification of the beta chain CDR3 used 30 forward and 13 reverse multiplex primers. TCRdb redid the calling of the multiplex PCR reads with MiXCR, one entry per CDR3 protein. Altogether 250,000 to 300,000 distinct CDR3 sequences are present, roughly 44% being singletons, with the ten largest covering around 15%. This sample was included in a study of type 1 and type 2 diabetes patients. Turning to the study itself: From PBMCs, CD4+ and CD8+ T cells were isolated by magnetic microbeads. Study results and caveats: Some expanded clones seen only in T1D might occur in additional T2D or control samples. Type 1 diabetes repertoires were significantly less diverse than type 2 diabetes ones.

Trimming removed 7 bases from V and 1 base from J, with 20 bases in between. The CDR3 runs 18 residues. Input material: peripheral blood mononuclear cells (PBMCs). The chain has TRBV12-3 or TRBV12-4 and TRBJ2-6, with D tentatively TRBD2 (5 bases). This TCR came from a man between 18 and 35 years old with type 2 diabetes. The CDR3 reads CASTRERTFLSGANVLTF. CDR3 DNA: TGTGCCAGCACCCGAGAGCGGACTTTTTTATCTGGGGCCAACGTCCTGACTTTC.